Presented here are 3 T cell receptor beta chains from one specimen sequenced in a study of shared clonotypes between healthy human individuals. TCRdb's table, derived via immunoSEQ multiplex PCR, lists solely in-frame clones and lacks some. In the table there are 2 million to 2.5 million clones, about nine tenths of which are singletons. The sequenced sample consisted of naive CD4+ T cells from PBMCs. Stated subset: CD45RA+ positively selected. The source is a man aged 18 to 29 in good health. Some clones in this sample may be carry-over from other donors' samples.

V and J are TRBV18 and TRBJ2-5; 7 positions match TRBD1. The V gene's germline CDR1 is KGHSH and CDR2 LQKENI. The length of the CDR3 is 15 residues. The ends lost 3 bases at V and 5 bases at J; junction bases unmatched: 9. In nucleotides, the CDR3 is TGTGCCAGCTCACCCGGAAAGGACAGGCATGAGACCCAGTACTTC. This codes for CASSPGKDRHETQYF.

The rearrangement uses TRBV28 and TRBJ2-5; 7 bases map to TRBD2. The germline CDR1 and CDR2 sequences are MDHEN and SYDVKM. The CDR3 consists of 13 residues. Trimming cost V 8 bases and J 5 bases; bases outside gene matches: 8. The CDR3 sequence is CASRTGGRETQYF. The DNA of the CDR3 is TGTGCCAGCCGAACGGGAGGCCGGGAGACCCAGTACTTC.

The gene calls are TRBV19 and TRBJ1-4; 7 bases fit TRBD1. Germline CDR1 is LNHDA and CDR2 is SQIVND (reference sequence). This CDR3 comprises 17 residues. With V trimmed by 3 bases and J by 7 bases, 14 bases remained unmatched. The DNA of the CDR3 is TGTGCCAGTAGTATCAGGTTGCTGACCGCAGGGGGTGAAAAACTGTTTTTT. Translating gives CASSIRLLTAGGEKLFF.